These T cell receptor beta chains were read from a single sample in a study of CD8 T cells in ankylosing spondylitis. MiXCR, run by TCRdb on the 5' RACE reads, gives a single entry per CDR3 protein. The profile shows about 92,000 distinct CDR3 sequences, just under 9% of them singletons. The sequencing sample was made of blood, either unsorted or a sorted T cell fraction (not recorded which). The receptor set was obtained from a male donor with ankylosing spondylitis or in good health (not recorded which). Both conserved end residues are part of each CDR3. A D gene is named only where the DNA matches it firmly. Clone size is shown for a subset of rows, as once, few, many or a class of expanded clone.

>16|TRBD2|TRBJ2-5|TRBV6-1|many
TGTGCCAGCACCCAGGGAGGGGCTCCTTTCCAAGAGACCCAGTACTTC
CASTQGGAPFQETQYF
>15|.|TRBJ2-7|TRBV18|many
TGTGCCAGCTCCCCGAGTCCCGCAAACTCCTACGAGCAGTACTTC
CASSPSPANSYEQYF
>15|TRBD2|TRBJ2-3|TRBV7-7|many
TGTGCTAGCAGCAGACTAGCGGGGAGGCAAGATACGCAGTATTTT
CASSRLAGRQDTQYF
>15|TRBD1|TRBJ2-1|TRBV5-1|.
TGCGCCAGCAGCTTGGGACAGGGTATTGACAATGAGCAGTTCTTC
CASSLGQGIDNEQFF
>12|.|TRBJ2-5|TRBV28|many
TGTGCCAGCTCGGGGAACAAAGAGACCCAGTACTTC
CASSGNKETQYF
>13|TRBD1|TRBJ2-7|TRBV10-3|many
TGTGCCATCAGTCCGGGACAGGGCTACGAGCAGTACTTC
CAISPGQGYEQYF
>13|.|TRBJ2-7|TRBV2|many
TGTGCCAGCAATCGACCCTTTCTCTACGAGCAGTACTTC
CASNRPFLYEQYF
>14|.|TRBJ2-3|TRBV30|few
TGTGCCTGGAGTGTAAGGCAGTTCACAGATACGCAGTATTTT
CAWSVRQFTDTQYF
>15|.|TRBJ1-2|TRBV6-1|many
TGTGCCAGCAGTGAAATGTCAGGGGAAGGCTATGGCTACACCTTC
CASSEMSGEGYGYTF
>15|.|TRBJ1-2|TRBV9|many
TGTGCCAGCAGCCGGGTGCCGGACACAAGAAGGCCCTACACCTTC
CASSRVPDTRRPYTF
>13|.|TRBJ2-7|TRBV5-5|many
TGTGCCAGCAGCTTAACAGGAGACTACGAGCAGTACTTC
CASSLTGDYEQYF
>15|.|TRBJ2-3|TRBV28|many
TGTGCCAGCACCCTCGGCCGGGGGGCAGGGAATACGCAGTATTTT
CASTLGRGAGNTQYF
>14|TRBD1|TRBJ2-2|TRBV6-1|few
TGTGCCAGCAGTGTTACAGGGGGCACCGGGGAGCTGTTTTTT
CASSVTGGTGELFF
>12|.|TRBJ2-2|TRBV20-1|many
TGCAGTGCTCTTTCGAACACCGGGGAGCTGTTTTTT
CSALSNTGELFF
>16|.|TRBJ2-2|TRBV5-1|many
TGCGCCAGCAGCTTGGATGGCGGGGGCCACACCGGGGAGCTGTTTTTT
CASSLDGGGHTGELFF
>16|TRBD2|TRBJ2-2|TRBV4-1|.
TGCGCCAGCAGCCAACTCCCTAGCGGGGGCGGGAGGGAGCTGTTTTTT
CASSQLPSGGGRELFF
>15|.|TRBJ1-5|TRBV21-1|many
TGTGCCAGCCGACTCCTCTGGGGGGCGAGTCAGCCCCAGCATTTT
CASRLLWGASQPQHF
>14|.|TRBJ2-3|TRBV4-1|many
TGCGCCAGCAGCGGGGGGTATGCTGCAGATACGCAGTATTTT
CASSGGYAADTQYF
>16|TRBD2|TRBJ2-3|TRBV7-2|.
TGTGCCAGCACCGTACTGCTGGCGGGGGGGCAGGATACGCAGTATTTT
CASTVLLAGGQDTQYF
>15|TRBD1|TRBJ1-4|TRBV7-2|many
TGTGCCAGCAGCAACCGACAGGGGGTCGGTGAAAAACTGTTTTTT
CASSNRQGVGEKLFF
>14|TRBD1|TRBJ1-2|TRBV12-3/TRBV12-4|.
TGTGCCAGCAGCCCAGGGGGCTCCCACTGGGGCCATACCTTC
CASSPGGSHWGHTF
>16|.|TRBJ2-6|TRBV10-3|many
TGTGCCATCCCGGGACCAACTCGCTCTGGGGCCAACGTCCTGACTTTC
CAIPGPTRSGANVLTF